This T cell receptor (beta chain) was recovered during a study of CXCR3-negative and CXCR3-positive naive CD8 T cells. Study-level points and caveats: When CXCR3-positive naive cells were set against CXCR3-negative naive cells, the former had more hydrophobic TRB CDR3s.

It was by 5' RACE with UMI labels that the TRB cDNA libraries were prepared. No DNA is given; TCRdb re-called the 5' RACE reads and lists each CDR3 protein once. Its table records under 85,000 distinct CDR3 sequences. Remarks on this clonotype: Its target is unknown.

CDR3 length: 16 amino acids. Germline V CDR1 and CDR2: SGHKS, YYEKEE (reference sequence). The chain uses TRBV5-5 and TRBJ2-1; no DNA is available, so the TRBD2 call from TCRdb remains unchecked. Sequenced: naive CXCR3+ CD8+ T cells from blood. Subset given: CD45RO-CCR7+CD27+CD95- naive CD8+ T cells expressing CXCR3 (TNR3+). The sequence came from a human donor in good health. Some clones in this sample may be carry-over from other donors' samples. The CDR3 loop reads CASSLASGSSYNEQFF.